The subject of this entry is one TCR beta chain. The antigen remains undetermined. For every sample, 90,000 to 100,000 TCR templates were assayed. The protocol was immunoSEQ multiplex PCR, while the TCRdb copy is restricted to in-frame clones and leaves out a portion. The sample has 100,000 or so clones, over 90% seen once. This entry comes from a study of siplizumab effects on memory and regulatory T cells. Study findings and constraints: Roughly 80-95% of proliferating CD4+ or CD8+ clones defied assignment to a naive or memory phenotype. Naive T cells appeared more diverse than memory cells and seemed to be major alloresponse contributors. Siplizumab brought about a significant reduction in alloreactive sequences traceable to unstimulated CD4+ memory cells.

The sequence was collected from a human donor in good health. The sample consisted of non-Treg CD4+ T cells sorted from blood.

The CDR3 DNA reads as TGTGCCAGCAGCAACGATTCTCAACAGGGAAATGGGGCCAACGTCCTGACTTTC. It codes for CASSNDSQQGNGANVLTF. The V gene is TRBV21-1, the J gene TRBJ2-6; the D call TRBD1 from the table was never checked on the DNA. TRBV21-1 constitutes a pseudogene. The CDR3 loop spans 18 amino acids.